This T cell receptor (beta chain) emerged from a study of blood T cell repertoires in COVID-19 (dated by TCRdb to 2018 to 2020). In the study overall: Collaborator samples came from the United States, Italy and Spain and covered acute and convalescent phases of COVID-19. The prospective study material was composed of cDNA or gDNA derived from T cells, B-cell-depleted T cells, or PBMCs. Samples came from the ongoing ImmuneRACE study (first 160 participants) plus 1,254 subjects from 6 global collaborators. The dataset comprised deeply sampled blood TCRbeta repertoires from subjects exposed to, actively infected with, or recovered from COVID-19. Nearly every sample came with metadata listing a de-identified subject ID, COVID-19 status, age in years and sex. The repertoires were made available in a free public database intended to serve as a resource for research on the immune response to SARS-CoV-2. Where available, HLA class I and class II types were obtained from metadata supplied by the sample provider rather than from assay-based typing.

What the study reported, not specific to this receptor: Clinical and demographic metadata were provided uncurated, with the amount varying by source and participant.

This clone has a handful of counts. There is no known antigen for this receptor. The record has no base qualities; no much larger clone is one base away. TCRbeta CDR3 regions were amplified from genomic DNA using the immunoSEQ Assay, a bias-controlled multiplex PCR. Per the authors' processing: The number of nucleated cells in each sample was estimated from the amplification of reference gene primers within the assay. Sequence reads were collapsed and filtered to measure the absolute abundance of every unique TCRbeta CDR3 rearrangement. For each sample, productive Simpson clonality was calculated as the square root of Simpson's diversity index over productive rearrangements. TCRdb stores this immuneACCESS table with in-frame sequences only. Part of the clones is absent; in the studies checked, under half of the shortfall reflects unresolved V genes, and no reason is known for the rest. D and trimming come from the DNA, and the V and J calls and clone size come from that table. For this sample the table gives 200,000 to 250,000 clones, of which roughly 85% were detected only once. More than 2% of the sample goes to the ten largest clones.

V loses 3 bases, J loses 8 bases, and the germline ends lie 10 bases apart. Reading the germline V gene (reference sequence) gives CDR1 LNHDA and CDR2 SQIVND. The CDR3 runs 12 amino acids, cysteine and phenylalanine included. This entry keeps only the CDR3 DNA: 36 bases, framed from base 1. In Seattle, one collaborating source enrolled patients while the infection was active and tracked those patients longitudinally over the course of disease. Each collaborating institution followed its own protocols to collect whole blood in K2EDTA tubes. For TCRbeta analysis, collaborator samples were shipped as frozen whole blood, as isolated PBMCs, or as DNA extracted from either sample type.

The chain is assembled from TRBV19 and TRBJ1-2; matching of 5 bases hints at TRBD1 as the D gene. This receptor was identified in a woman in her 70s with COVID-19, enrolled during active disease. Input material: peripheral blood. The sequenced DNA is TGTGCCAGTAGTATCGACCAGGGCGGCTACACCTTC. Translated, this is CASSIDQGGYTF.